The 25 T cell receptor beta chains in this list originate from one sample, sequenced in a study of blood T cell repertoires in COVID-19. Libraries were prepared by immunoSEQ multiplex PCR; TCRdb keeps only in-frame clonotypes and omits some of them. The data contain tens of thousands of clones, 88% of them singletons. Sequencing input: peripheral blood. The receptors derive from a man aged 55 to 70 with active COVID-19.

This chain links TRBV6-5 with TRBJ2-1, with D tentatively TRBD1 (6 bases). The germline V gene encodes CDR1 MNHEY and CDR2 SVGAGI. This CDR3 has 11 residues. V lost 8 bases and J lost 4, with 6 bases in between. CDR3 sequence reads: CASGQYNEQFF. CDR3 nucleotides: TGTGCCAGCGGACAGTACAATGAGCAGTTCTTC.

This rearrangement joins TRBV21-1 to TRBJ2-2; no DNA check was done on the table's D call, TRBD2. TRBV21-1 is shown as a pseudogene. This CDR3 is 17 amino acids long. CDR3 loop: CASSPRSRLAGTGELFF. The CDR3 nucleotides read TGTGCCAGCAGCCCCCGCTCGAGACTAGCGGGGACCGGGGAGCTGTTTTTT.

The chain couples TRBV19 to TRBJ1-1; tentative D call: TRBD1 (5 bases). The V end lost 3 bases, the J end lost 3 bases, and 11 bases lay between the germline ends. Germline V gives CDR1 LNHDA, CDR2 SQIVND (reference sequence). This CDR3 comprises 14 residues. CDR3 loop: CASSINRIDTEAFF. For the CDR3, the DNA is TGTGCCAGTAGTATTAACAGGATCGACACTGAAGCTTTCTTT.

The rearrangement uses TRBV30 and TRBJ2-1; D is possibly TRBD2 (5 bases). The length of the CDR3 is 15 residues. Looked up from germline, CDR1 is GTSNPN and CDR2 is SVGIG (reference sequence). V gave up 0 bases and J gave up 10 bases, with 19 bases separating them. CDR3 DNA sequence: TGTGCCTGGAGTGTAGGGATAGCGAGGCTGGCGGAGCAGTTCTTC. Protein: CAWSVGIARLAEQFF.

V gene TRBV7-7 combines with J gene TRBJ2-3; 14 nucleotides match TRBD2. CDR3 size: 16 residues. The trim removed 5 bases at V and 5 bases at J, leaving 6 bases unmatched. Per germline, CDR1 SSHAT and CDR2 FNYEAQ (reference sequence). CDR3 nucleotide sequence: TGTGCCAGCAGCGTCGGGACTAGCGGGAGAGTAGATACGCAGTATTTT. It codes for CASSVGTSGRVDTQYF.

The chain links TRBV18 to TRBJ2-2; TRBD1 agrees at 9 bases. This CDR3 spans 17 amino acids. The V and J ends lost 3 bases and 5 bases, in that order; junction bases with no gene match: 10. Germline V gene data show CDR1 as KGHSH and CDR2 as LQKENI. CDR3 loop: CASSPREQGAQTGELFF. The CDR3 coding sequence is TGTGCCAGCTCACCCCGGGAACAGGGGGCGCAGACCGGGGAGCTGTTTTTT. Filled out from reference TRBV18 and TRBJ2-2, the complete variable domain reads NAGVMQNPRHLVRRRGQEARLRCSPMKGHSHVYWYRQLPEEGLKFMVYLQKENIIDESGMPKERFSAEFPKEGPSILRIQQVVRGDSAAYFCASSPREQGAQTGELFFGEGSRLTVL.

The chain links TRBV19 to TRBJ1-5; maybe TRBD1 (6 bases). Between the trimmed V and J ends, which lost 5 bases and 3 bases, there was a span of 14 bases. The CDR3 runs 15 residues. Germline V lookup: CDR1 LNHDA, CDR2 SQIVND (reference sequence). The CDR3 bases are TGTGCCAGTAGTCCGTCAGGGGAGATCAATCAGCCCCAGCATTTT. This codes for CASSPSGEINQPQHF. The whole variable domain, filled in from reference TRBV19 and TRBJ1-5, reads DGGITQSPKYLFRKEGQNVTLSCEQNLNHDAMYWYRQDPGQGLRLIYYSQIVNDFQKGDIAEGYSVSREKKESFPLTVTSAQKNPTAFYLCASSPSGEINQPQHFGDGTRLSIL.

This chain joins TRBV19 and TRBJ2-7; TRBD1 aligns across 9 bases. In germline, CDR1 is LNHDA, CDR2 SQIVND (reference sequence). This CDR3 has 15 amino acids. V dropped 6 bases and J dropped 2; count of bases not matched to a gene: 8. The CDR3 DNA reads as TGTGCCAGTAGCTCGCTCGGGACAGGGACCTACGAGCAGTACTTC. Protein product: CASSSLGTGTYEQYF.

In this sample, this clone turned up a few times. This chain connects TRBV2 to TRBJ1-2; weak D call: TRBD1 (5 bases). CDR3 length: 14 amino acids. The V gene lost 3 bases and the J gene lost 2 bases, with 10 bases spanning the gap. CDR1 is SNHLY and CDR2 is FYNNEI in the germline V gene. This CDR3 reads CASSDRVENYGYTF. The CDR3, as DNA: TGTGCCAGCAGTGACAGGGTTGAAAACTATGGCTACACCTTC.

The rearrangement joins TRBV7-6 to TRBJ2-1; D may be TRBD1 (6 bases). Germline CDR1 and CDR2: SGHVS and FNYEAQ. This CDR3 contains 16 residues. V was shortened by 5 bases and J by 7 bases, with 21 bases between the two germline ends. In DNA form, the CDR3 reads TGTGCCAGCAGCGCCCGTACAGGGAAGGATTTGAATGAGCAGTTCTTC. This sequence encodes CASSARTGKDLNEQFF.

For the CDR3, the DNA is TGTGCCAGCTCGTTGGGACTAGCGGGACCTTCCTACGAGCAGTACTTC. As protein: CASSLGLAGPSYEQYF. The chain combines TRBV18 with TRBJ2-7, with 13 bases that match TRBD2. Germline values: CDR1 KGHSH, CDR2 LQKENI. Trimming at V came to 6 bases and at J to 1 base, leaving 6 bases not matched to a gene. The CDR3 contains 16 residues.

This clone was seen only once. The genes are TRBV5-1 and TRBJ2-7; the match to TRBD1 covers 7 bases. The CDR3 is made up of 14 amino acids. The germline V gene has CDR1 SGHRS and CDR2 YFSETQ. V lost 4 bases and J lost 4; bases outside the gene matches: 8. CDR3 protein: CASSGAGGEYEQYF. CDR3 nucleotide sequence: TGCGCCAGCAGCGGGGCAGGGGGTGAATACGAGCAGTACTTC. Filled out from reference TRBV5-1 and TRBJ2-7, the complete variable domain reads KAGVTQTPRYLIKTRGQQVTLSCSPISGHRSVSWYQQTPGQGLQFLFEYFSETQRNKGNFPGRFSGRQFSNSRSEMNVSTLELGDSALYLCASSGAGGEYEQYFGPGTRLTVT.

This clone turned up a few times. The chain uses TRBV18 and TRBJ1-1, with D perhaps matching TRBD1 (5 bases). In germline, CDR1 is KGHSH, CDR2 LQKENI. This CDR3 comprises 14 residues. V was cut by 3 bases and J by 2 bases, with 10 bases left in between. Here the CDR3 DNA reads TGTGCCAGCTCACCCTCAGACAGAAACACTGAAGCTTTCTTT. This codes for CASSPSDRNTEAFF.

The chain combines TRBV7-3 with TRBJ2-2; D is possibly TRBD2 (5 bases). V lost 5 bases, J lost 7 bases, and 11 bases lay in between. CDR1 is SGHTA and CDR2 is FQGTGA in the germline V gene. CDR3 length: 13 amino acids. The CDR3 DNA follows: TGTGCCAGCAGCCCCGGAGGTGTCGGGGAGCTGTTTTTT. Its translation: CASSPGGVGELFF. The variable domain in full, completed from reference TRBV7-3 and TRBJ2-2, reads GAGVSQTPSNKVTEKGKYVELRCDPISGHTALYWYRQSLGQGPEFLIYFQGTGAADDSGLPNDRFFAVRPEGSVSTLKIQRTERGDSAVYLCASSPGGVGELFFGEGSRLTVL.

This clone was seen once. The chain has TRBV10-2 and TRBJ2-4; tentative D call: TRBD1 (6 bases). Trimming cost V 3 bases and J 8 bases, with 20 bases left between them. The CDR3 covers 16 residues. Germline-derived CDR1 and CDR2 are WSHSY and SAAADI. The chain's CDR3 is CASSEPAPTGIHIQYF. CDR3 bases: TGCGCCAGCAGTGAACCCGCTCCCACAGGGATTCACATTCAGTACTTC.

CDR3 coding DNA: TGTGCCACCAGTGATTTGGGGAGGTGGGGTAATAGGAGCGCTACCACTGAAGCTTTCTTT. Translated, it gives CATSDLGRWGNRSATTEAFF. V usage is TRBV24-1 and J usage is TRBJ1-1; D is uncertain. The germline V gene has CDR1 KGHDR and CDR2 SFDVKD. CDR3 length: 20 residues. V shed 0 bases and J shed 4 bases, with 26 bases lying between them.

V is TRBV6-5 and J is TRBJ1-1, with TRBD1 as a possible D gene (6 bases). The CDR3 extends over 13 amino acids. From germline, CDR1 is MNHEY and CDR2 SVGAGI. The ends were cut back, 6 bases at V and 4 bases at J, with 12 bases in the middle. Written as DNA, the CDR3 is TGTGCCAGCAGACTACAGGGTACCACTGAAGCTTTCTTT. Its protein is CASRLQGTTEAFF.

This clone was picked up one time. V gene TRBV9 combines with J gene TRBJ2-5; a possible D gene is TRBD1 (6 bases). Germline CDR1 and CDR2: SGDLS and YYNGEE. CDR3 length: 14 residues. V was shortened by 8 bases and J by 5 bases, with 19 bases between the two germline ends. This CDR3 is CASTWGPQGETQYF. The CDR3 nucleotides read TGTGCCAGTACTTGGGGGCCCCAAGGGGAGACCCAGTACTTC.

The V call is TRBV6-6, the J call TRBJ2-5, with D possibly matching TRBD2 (5 bases). The CDR3 runs 16 residues. Trimming took off 0 bases at V and 5 bases at J, with 16 bases between the two ends. The germline V gene encodes CDR1 MNHNY and CDR2 SVGAGI (reference sequence). This CDR3 is CASSYSVPQPGETQYF. CDR3 nucleotides: TGTGCCAGCAGTTACTCGGTGCCTCAACCGGGGGAGACCCAGTACTTC.

The rearrangement uses TRBV7-8 and TRBJ1-1, with 7 nucleotides matching TRBD1. The ends lost 2 bases at V and 3 bases at J; junction bases unmatched: 9. Germline V CDR1 and CDR2: SGHVS, FQNEAQ. CDR3 length: 16 residues. The CDR3 spells CASSLPGQQHYTEAFF. DNA for the CDR3: TGTGCCAGCAGCTTACCGGGACAGCAACACTACACTGAAGCTTTCTTT.

J is TRBJ2-1 and V is TRBV10-2; 9 bases agree with TRBD2. Germline loops: CDR1 WSHSY, CDR2 SAAADI. Trimming at V came to 11 bases and at J to 5 bases, leaving 7 bases not matched to a gene. The CDR3 extends over 13 amino acids. The CDR3 DNA sequence: TGCGCCTCGAACCTAGCGGGGAACAATGAGCAGTTCTTC. Amino acids: CASNLAGNNEQFF.

The chain is built from TRBV5-1 and TRBJ2-5; the match to TRBD2 covers 13 bases. Germline CDR1 and CDR2: SGHRS and YFSETQ. The CDR3 contains 15 residues. V lost 4 bases and J lost 5; bases outside the gene matches: 5. The CDR3 loop reads CASSRGTSGIETQYF. The CDR3 region has the DNA TGCGCCAGCAGCAGGGGGACTAGCGGGATTGAGACCCAGTACTTC.

The rearrangement uses TRBV9 and TRBJ1-5, with 7 bases lining up with TRBD1. Germline V lookup: CDR1 SGDLS, CDR2 YYNGEE. Trimming took 1 base from V and 5 from J; bases not matched to a gene: 6. The CDR3 consists of 15 residues. CDR3 sequence reads: CASSVTGAFDQPQHF. CDR3 in DNA: TGTGCCAGCAGCGTAACAGGGGCTTTCGATCAGCCCCAGCATTTT.

Only a few counts were recorded for this clone. The chain has TRBV18 and TRBJ2-7; 9 bases align to TRBD1. The CDR3 covers 16 residues. Germline CDR1 reads KGHSH; CDR2 reads LQKENI. V gave up 4 bases and J gave up 5 bases; unmatched junction bases: 12. This chain's CDR3 is CASSHTPGQGFNEQYF. In DNA, the CDR3 is TGTGCCAGCTCACATACCCCGGGACAGGGTTTTAACGAGCAGTACTTC.

The DNA for the CDR3 is TGTGCCAGCAGCCCGTACAGGGGACCTAAGACCCAGTACTTC. Translation: CASSPYRGPKTQYF. This rearrangement joins TRBV7-8 to TRBJ2-5; 7 positions match TRBD1. The CDR3 totals 14 residues. CDR1 and CDR2 (germline): SGHVS, FQNEAQ. V was pared by 5 bases and J by 6 bases, with 9 bases of the junction left unmatched.